The 28 T cell receptor beta chains in this list originate from one sample, sequenced in a study of T cell responses to AZD1222 COVID-19 vaccine. TCRdb keeps only in-frame clones here, not all; method: immunoSEQ multiplex PCR. The sample records about 120,000 clones, 70% to 90% being singletons. The sample consisted of peripheral blood, taken on day 0 of AZD1222 vaccination. These receptors were obtained from an adult in good health.

V usage is TRBV3-1 (or the pseudogene TRBV3-2) and J usage is TRBJ1-5; D uncertain. This CDR3 has 14 amino acids. Trimming removed 2 bases from V and 1 base from J, with 6 bases in between. The V gene's germline CDR1 is LGHDT and CDR2 YNNKEL (reference sequence). The CDR3 sequence: CASSQRASNQPQHF. The CDR3 DNA sequence: TGTGCCAGCAGCCAACGGGCCAGCAATCAGCCCCAGCATTTT.

CDR3 residues: CASTNMGGSYEQYF. The CDR3 DNA sequence: TGTGCCAGCACCAATATGGGGGGGTCCTACGAGCAGTACTTC. The chain recombines TRBV27 with TRBJ2-7, with 7 bases lining up with TRBD2. V shed 7 bases and J 1 base; nucleotides not matched to a gene: 7. From germline, CDR1 is MNHEY and CDR2 SMNVEV (reference sequence). The CDR3 is made up of 14 amino acids.

The chain couples TRBV29-1 to TRBJ2-7; D may be TRBD1 or TRBD2 (5 bases each). The CDR3 loop spans 16 amino acids. V gave up 8 bases and J gave up 3 bases, with 26 bases separating them. CDR1 and CDR2 from the germline V gene are SQVTM and ANQGSEA. CDR3 nucleotides: TGCAGCTTTGGGGGAGAGGGCACGAAAGGAGACTACGAGCAGTACTTC. Translated: CSFGGEGTKGDYEQYF.

The chain couples TRBV28 to TRBJ1-2; the D gene is possibly TRBD1 (6 bases). Germline CDR1 is MDHEN and CDR2 is SYDVKM. There are 19 residues in the CDR3. Trimming stripped 4 bases from V and 2 bases from J, with 26 bases between. The CDR3 DNA reads TGTGCCAGCAGTTCTCCCCCCCTGGGGGGCAATCGGCCAAACTATGGCTACACCTTC. Translated, it gives CASSSPPLGGNRPNYGYTF.

This chain connects TRBV19 to TRBJ1-4; maybe TRBD1 (6 bases). The CDR3 has 14 residues. Trimming removed 1 base at V and 8 bases at J, with 11 bases between. Per germline, CDR1 LNHDA and CDR2 SQIVND (reference sequence). The CDR3 DNA follows: TGTGCCAGTAGTATAGCGGCGAGGGGGGAAAAACTGTTTTTT. Amino acid sequence: CASSIAARGEKLFF.

J is TRBJ2-3 and V is TRBV6-5; no reliable D call. CDR3 size: 12 residues. Germline CDR1 MNHEY, CDR2 SVGAGI. Trimming left V 7 bases short and J 2 bases short, with 7 bases between. CDR3 DNA sequence: TGTGCCAGCAATAATCCCACAGATACGCAGTATTTT. Amino acids: CASNNPTDTQYF.

The gene calls are TRBV6-5 and TRBJ2-1; 9 bases are a match to TRBD2. The CDR3 spans 16 residues. From germline, CDR1 is MNHEY and CDR2 SVGAGI. V shed 4 bases and J 7 bases; nucleotides not matched to a gene: 11. The CDR3 here is CASSSPGLAGGNEQFF. CDR3 coding DNA: TGTGCCAGCAGTTCCCCGGGACTAGCAGGCGGGAATGAGCAGTTCTTC.

The CDR3 bases are TGCAGTGGCGACAGGGGGAGGGAGCAGTACTTC. It specifies CSGDRGREQYF. The chain couples TRBV20-1 to TRBJ2-7, with TRBD1 matching over 9 bases. Germline V gives CDR1 DFQATT, CDR2 SNEGSKA (reference sequence). This CDR3 has 11 amino acids. The V and J ends lost 7 bases and 7 bases, in that order; junction bases with no gene match: 5.

The chain carries TRBV5-1 and TRBJ2-5; 9 nucleotides agree with TRBD1. The CDR3 spans 14 residues. The V and J ends lost 2 bases and 5 bases, in that order; junction bases with no gene match: 4. Germline CDR1 SGHRS, CDR2 YFSETQ. CDR3 bases: TGCGCCAGCAGCTTACAGGGGGCAGGGGAGACCCAGTACTTC. Its protein is CASSLQGAGETQYF.

This chain uses TRBV6-5 with TRBJ1-2; no firm D call. CDR3 length: 15 residues. In germline, CDR1 is MNHEY, CDR2 SVGAGI. V was trimmed by 0 bases and J by 4 bases, leaving 12 bases between them. The CDR3 nucleotides are TGTGCCAGCAGTTACTCGAATGTGGGCGGCTATGGCTACACCTTC. This codes for CASSYSNVGGYGYTF.

The chain links TRBV6-5 to TRBJ1-1; D is ambiguous. The CDR3 spans 12 residues. With 5 bases removed from V and 3 bases from J, the gap between germline ends came to 7 bases. Germline V gives CDR1 MNHEY, CDR2 SVGAGI. In DNA, the CDR3 is TGTGCCAGCAGTCAACGTGACACTGAAGCTTTCTTT. It encodes CASSQRDTEAFF.

The chain employs TRBV6-4 and TRBJ1-1, with 9 bases lining up with TRBD1. This CDR3 has 14 residues. Germline CDR1 is MRHNA and CDR2 is SNTAGT. Germline trimming cut 1 base from V and 7 bases from J; bases unmatched to any gene: 4. CDR3 protein: CASSDYGGQGEAFF. The DNA for the CDR3 is TGTGCCAGCAGTGACTACGGGGGACAGGGTGAAGCTTTCTTT.

Only one count was recorded for this clone. The chain employs TRBV14 and TRBJ2-7; a possible D gene is TRBD1 (6 bases). The germline CDR1 and CDR2 sequences are SGHDN and FVKESK. Trimming removed 2 bases from V and 5 bases from J, with 13 bases in between. CDR3 size: 14 residues. CDR3 sequence reads: CASSQLTGRHEQYF. The DNA for the CDR3 is TGTGCCAGCAGCCAACTTACAGGGCGCCACGAGCAGTACTTC.

V gene TRBV7-9 combines with J gene TRBJ2-7; either TRBD1 or TRBD2 may supply D (5 bases each). V lost 1 base and J lost 7, with 20 bases in between. The CDR3 is 16 residues long. Germline V gene data show CDR1 as SEHNR and CDR2 as FQNEAQ (reference sequence). The CDR3 DNA reads TGTGCCAGCAGCTTAGGAGGGGAATCCCTACGAGCGGAGCAGTACTTC. Translated: CASSLGGESLRAEQYF. The whole variable domain, filled in from reference TRBV7-9 and TRBJ2-7, reads DTGVSQNPRHKITKRGQNVTFRCDPISEHNRLYWYRQTLGQGPEFLTYFQNEAQLEKSRLLSDRFSAERPKGSFSTLEIQRTEQGDSAMYLCASSLGGESLRAEQYFGPGTRLTVT.

The chain uses TRBV5-5 and TRBJ2-7, with D unclear. CDR3 length: 14 amino acids. CDR1 and CDR2 (germline): SGHKS, YYEKEE (reference sequence). With 0 bases removed from V and 0 bases from J, the gap between germline ends came to 7 bases. The DNA of the CDR3 is TGTGCCAGCAGCTTGGGAGTAAGCTCCTACGAGCAGTACTTC. Translated: CASSLGVSSYEQYF.

The DNA for the CDR3 is TGTGCCAGCAGTTCGCTTTGGGACGGCCGAGCCAAAAACATTCAGTACTTC. This translates into CASSSLWDGRAKNIQYF. The chain recombines TRBV27 with TRBJ2-4, with D perhaps being TRBD1 or TRBD2 (5 bases each). Germline-derived CDR1 and CDR2 are MNHEY and SMNVEV (reference sequence). The CDR3 contains 17 residues. V was shortened by 4 bases and J by 0 bases, with 16 bases between the two germline ends.

This chain joins TRBV18 and TRBJ2-2, with no clear D. V was cut by 3 bases and J by 0 bases, with 11 bases left in between. This CDR3 has 16 residues. Germline V gene lookup returns CDR1 KGHSH and CDR2 LQKENI. The CDR3 spells CASSPVGGSNTGELFF. The CDR3 DNA reads TGTGCCAGCTCACCGGTGGGCGGATCGAACACCGGGGAGCTGTTTTTT.

The V call is TRBV7-3, the J call TRBJ2-2; TRBD1 is a possible D gene (5 bases). The CDR3 sequence is 15 residues long. Trimming left V 5 bases short and J 3 bases short, with 13 bases between. Germline V gene data show CDR1 as SGHTA and CDR2 as FQGTGA. The CDR3 coding sequence is TGTGCCAGCAGCCCCCAGGGCCCCCACACCGGGGAGCTGTTTTTT. Translated, it gives CASSPQGPHTGELFF.

The gene calls are TRBV18 and TRBJ2-1; perhaps D is TRBD1 or TRBD2 (5 bases each). V was trimmed by 3 bases and J by 7 bases, leaving 16 bases between them. The length of the CDR3 is 15 residues. The germline CDR1 and CDR2 sequences are KGHSH and LQKENI. The chain's CDR3 is CASSPRVGGSNEQFF. CDR3 in DNA: TGTGCCAGCTCACCCCGTGTTGGGGGATCGAATGAGCAGTTCTTC.

The CDR3, as DNA: TGTGCCAGCAGTTTAATCAGGTCCGGGACAGGGTCGGTTGGCTACACCTTC. This gives the protein CASSLIRSGTGSVGYTF. This rearrangement joins TRBV27 to TRBJ1-2, with 9 bases lining up with TRBD1. Trimming cost V 2 bases and J 7 bases; bases outside gene matches: 14. The CDR3 has 17 residues. Germline assignment: CDR1 MNHEY and CDR2 SMNVEV (reference sequence).

The V gene is TRBV27, the J gene TRBJ2-2, with 9 bases matching TRBD2. Germline loops: CDR1 MNHEY, CDR2 SMNVEV (reference sequence). V gave up 4 bases and J gave up 4 bases; unmatched junction bases: 25. The CDR3 consists of 22 residues. CDR3 in DNA: TGTGCCAGCAGTTCATTCCGCATAAAGGGGACTAGCTCCCCCCGAGGCACCGGGGAGCTGTTTTTT. Its translation is CASSSFRIKGTSSPRGTGELFF.

CDR3 in DNA: TGTGCCAGCAGTCGTGGACTAGCGGGAGGTACGCAGTATTTT. It encodes CASSRGLAGGTQYF. The V call is TRBV7-3, the J call TRBJ2-3, with 14 bases lining up with TRBD2. Germline V gene lookup returns CDR1 SGHTA and CDR2 FQGTGA. Losses at the gene ends were 6 bases for V and 8 bases for J; bases not matched to a gene: 4. CDR3 length: 14 residues.

This chain links TRBV9 with TRBJ2-1; perhaps TRBD2 as D (6 bases). The CDR3 is 15 residues long. V dropped 0 bases and J dropped 5 bases, with 12 bases sitting between them. Germline V gene lookup returns CDR1 SGDLS and CDR2 YYNGEE. CDR3 sequence (DNA): TGTGCCAGCAGCGTAGTTGCGGAGGGACACAATGAGCAGTTCTTC. Amino acids: CASSVVAEGHNEQFF. The variable domain in full, completed from reference TRBV9 and TRBJ2-1, reads DSGVTQTPKHLITATGQRVTLRCSPRSGDLSVYWYQQSLDQGLQFLIQYYNGEERAKGNILERFSAQQFPDLHSELNLSSLELGDSALYFCASSVVAEGHNEQFFGPGTRLTVL.

The genes are TRBV9 and TRBJ2-2, with 9 bases that match TRBD1. CDR3 length: 15 residues. V shed 3 bases, J shed 4 bases, and the junction held 4 bases outside the gene matches. The germline gives CDR1 SGDLS, CDR2 YYNGEE. The DNA for the CDR3 is TGTGCCAGCAGCGAGGGACAGGGCTTCACCGGGGAGCTGTTTTTT. Translation: CASSEGQGFTGELFF.

The V call is TRBV7-2, the J call TRBJ2-7; the D gene is possibly TRBD1 (6 bases). The V gene lost 3 bases and the J gene lost 1 base, with 7 bases spanning the gap. The germline V gene has CDR1 SGHTA and CDR2 FQGNSA. The CDR3 has 13 amino acids. CDR3 DNA: TGTGCCAGCAGCTTCAGGGGATCCTACGAGCAGTACTTC. This codes for CASSFRGSYEQYF.

The genes are TRBV28 and TRBJ1-5; D is perhaps TRBD1 (5 bases). The ends were cut back, 7 bases at V and 2 bases at J, with 27 bases in the middle. Germline V lookup: CDR1 MDHEN, CDR2 SYDVKM. This CDR3 is 19 amino acids long. The CDR3 region has the DNA TGTGCCAGCATATCCTTACCGGGACCACCCCCCAACGGCAATCAGCCCCAGCATTTT. It specifies CASISLPGPPPNGNQPQHF.

V is TRBV5-1 and J is TRBJ1-5; 9 bases fit TRBD1. Germline lookup yields CDR1 SGHRS and CDR2 YFSETQ. V shed 2 bases, J shed 8 bases, and the junction held 5 bases outside the gene matches. This CDR3 spans 14 amino acids. DNA of the CDR3: TGCGCCAGCAGCTTAACAGGGGGCTTTGAGCCCCAGCATTTT. Translation gives CASSLTGGFEPQHF. Using reference TRBV5-1 and TRBJ1-5 for the parts outside the CDR3, the full variable domain is KAGVTQTPRYLIKTRGQQVTLSCSPISGHRSVSWYQQTPGQGLQFLFEYFSETQRNKGNFPGRFSGRQFSNSRSEMNVSTLELGDSALYLCASSLTGGFEPQHFGDGTRLSIL.

The rearrangement joins TRBV28 to TRBJ1-2, with unresolved D. Germline loops: CDR1 MDHEN, CDR2 SYDVKM. Trimming pared 3 bases from V and 4 bases from J, leaving 24 bases between. CDR3 length equals 18 residues. The CDR3 bases are TGTGCCAGCAGTTTCCTCCTATCCCAAGTAGGCCTCCCCTATGGCTACACCTTC. Translation gives CASSFLLSQVGLPYGYTF.